Listed here are 21 T cell receptor beta chains from one sample, sequenced in a study of T cells in Graves' hyperthyroidism and ophthalmopathy. The investigators amplified TCR beta CDR3 regions from RNA transcripts. A set of HTBI primers served as the primers for a first-round RT-PCR of the TCR CDR3. TCRdb reanalysed the multiplex PCR reads using MiXCR and keeps one entry per CDR3 protein. The table includes under 500,000 distinct CDR3 sequences, over 12% detected once. The specimen was blood. The receptors derive from a man in his forties or fifties with Graves' ophthalmopathy.

This clonotype occurred many times. The chain combines TRBV2 with TRBJ2-1; TRBD1 aligns across 8 bases. V shed 3 bases, J shed 3 bases, and the junction held 7 bases outside the gene matches. CDR1 is SNHLY and CDR2 is FYNNEI in the germline V gene. The CDR3 has 16 amino acids. The CDR3 nucleotides read TGTGCCAGCAGTGAGTTAGCAGGGGGCTTCTACAATGAGCAGTTCTTC. Translation gives CASSELAGGFYNEQFF. Drawing the rest from reference TRBV2 and TRBJ2-1, the complete variable domain is EPEVTQTPSHQVTQMGQEVILRCVPISNHLYFYWYRQILGQKVEFLVSFYNNEISEKSEIFDDQFSVERPDGSNFTLKIRSTKLEDSAMYFCASSELAGGFYNEQFFGPGTRLTVL.

This clonotype was counted a single time. A much larger clone sits a single nucleotide away, making a read error possible. The V and J genes are TRBV6-1 and TRBJ1-1, with D uncertain. CDR3 size: 16 residues. The germline V gene encodes CDR1 MNHNS and CDR2 SASEGT. The CDR3 DNA follows: TGTGCCAGCAGTGAGACGATAAGTCGCATGAACACTGTAGCTTTCTTT. Amino acid sequence: CASSETISRMNTVAFF.

This clonotype was recorded many times. CDR3 residues: CASSAGTRGYEQYF. In nucleotides, the CDR3 is TGTGCCAGCAGCGCCGGGACCAGGGGCTACGAGCAGTACTTC. V usage is TRBV5-4 and J usage is TRBJ2-7; D is perhaps TRBD1 (6 bases). Deletions cut 4 bases from V and 3 bases from J, with 14 bases between. CDR3 length equals 14 residues. Germline assignment: CDR1 SGHNT and CDR2 YYREEE (reference sequence).

This chain links TRBV2 with TRBJ1-1; no clear D gene. CDR1 is SNHLY and CDR2 is FYNNEI in the germline V gene. V lost 11 bases, J lost 1 base, and 14 bases lay in between. The CDR3 is 13 residues long. This chain's CDR3 is CAGRPTPNTEAFF. The CDR3 DNA reads TGTGCCGGCCGACCCACACCGAACACTGAAGCTTTCTTT.

Ten or more counts support this clonotype. The V call is TRBV5-1, the J call TRBJ2-2, with TRBD1 matching over 8 bases. CDR3 length equals 16 residues. Germline loops: CDR1 SGHRS, CDR2 YFSETQ. With V trimmed by 9 bases and J by 6 bases, 16 bases remained unmatched. The CDR3 loop is CATKAGGSEEAGELFF. The DNA of the CDR3 is TGCGCCACCAAAGCAGGGGGCTCGGAAGAGGCCGGGGAGCTGTTTTTT.

In its sample, this clonotype was seen a few times. One end of the junction varies from germline; a read error may be responsible. This chain uses TRBV5-1 with TRBJ2-2; D is undetermined. The length of the CDR3 is 16 residues. Germline V CDR1 and CDR2: SGHRS, YFSETQ. The CDR3 is CASSLVLEYISGELFF. The CDR3 nucleotides read TGCGCTAGCAGCTTGGTTCTGGAGTACATATCCGGGGAGCTGTTTTTT.

The sample holds a few counts of this clonotype. The rearrangement joins TRBV5-1 to TRBJ2-1; 8 bases are shared with TRBD1. The CDR3 consists of 14 residues. Losses at the gene ends were 0 bases for V and 9 bases for J; bases not matched to a gene: 5. Per germline, CDR1 SGHRS and CDR2 YFSETQ. The CDR3 region has the DNA TGCGCCAGCAGCTTGGCTGCAGGGGGCTTTGAGCAGTTCTTC. It specifies CASSLAAGGFEQFF.

This clonotype came up a few times. This CDR3 is CASRYLAGGYNEQFF. For the CDR3, the DNA is TGTGCCAGCAGATACTTAGCGGGAGGGTACAATGAGCAGTTCTTC. The genes are TRBV27 and TRBJ2-1; 11 bases align to TRBD2. Germline V gene sequence: CDR1 MNHEY, CDR2 SMNVEV (reference sequence). Trimming at V came to 6 bases and at J to 4 bases, leaving 5 bases not matched to a gene. This CDR3 contains 15 residues.

The chain links TRBV6-1 to TRBJ2-5, with 10 bases that match TRBD2. The CDR3 loop spans 16 amino acids. The V gene end was trimmed by 0 bases and the J gene end by 5 bases; junction bases not matched to a gene: 6. Germline CDR1 and CDR2: MNHNS and SASEGT. For the CDR3, the DNA is TGTGCCAGCAGTGAAGCGATCCTAGCGGGGGTGGAGACCCAGTACTTC. Translating gives CASSEAILAGVETQYF.

This chain joins TRBV4-1 and TRBJ2-7, with D possibly being TRBD1 (5 bases). The CDR3 is 13 amino acids. Per the germline V gene, CDR1 is MGHRA and CDR2 is YSYEKL. V was shortened by 0 bases and J by 5 bases, with 8 bases between the two germline ends. CDR3 residues: CASSQEQENEQYF. CDR3 DNA: TGCGCCAGCAGCCAAGAACAGGAGAACGAGCAGTACTTC.

V is TRBV20-1 and J is TRBJ2-1; the D gene is possibly TRBD2 (6 bases). The germline V gene has CDR1 DFQATT and CDR2 SNEGSKA (reference sequence). Between the trimmed V and J ends, which lost 4 bases and 0 bases, there was a span of 16 bases. This CDR3 contains 16 residues. CDR3 sequence reads: CSANSAGTSSYNEQFF. As DNA, the CDR3 is TGCAGTGCTAATTCGGCGGGAACGTCCTCCTACAATGAGCAGTTCTTC.

This clonotype was picked up many times. This rearrangement joins TRBV20-1 to TRBJ1-1, with TRBD1 identical over 7 bases. The trim removed 7 bases at V and 4 bases at J, leaving 9 bases unmatched. The length of the CDR3 is 13 residues. Germline CDR1 is DFQATT and CDR2 is SNEGSKA (reference sequence). The CDR3 region is CSGHRGEGTEAFF. In DNA, the CDR3 is TGCAGTGGCCACAGGGGAGAAGGCACTGAAGCTTTCTTT.

V gene TRBV4-2 combines with J gene TRBJ1-1; a possible D gene is TRBD1 (5 bases). The CDR3 extends over 14 amino acids. V lost 4 bases and J 5 bases, leaving 14 bases between the germline ends. Germline values: CDR1 LGHNA, CDR2 YNFKEQ. CDR3 nucleotides: TGTGCCAGCAGCCCAGAACCGACAGTGACTGAAGCTTTCTTT. Translating it yields CASSPEPTVTEAFF.

V is TRBV29-1 and J is TRBJ1-1; the D gene is possibly TRBD1 (5 bases). The CDR3 covers 13 residues. In germline, CDR1 is SQVTM, CDR2 ANQGSEA. The V end lost 6 bases, the J end lost 1 base, and 12 bases lay between the germline ends. Here the CDR3 DNA reads TGCAGCGTGAACCAGGGACGGAACACTGAAGCTTTCTTT. It translates to CSVNQGRNTEAFF. Full variable domain (remainder filled in from reference TRBV29-1 and TRBJ1-1): SAVISQKPSRDICQRGTSLTIQCQVDSQVTMMFWYRQQPGQSLTLIATANQGSEATYESGFVIDKFPISRPNLTFSTLTVSNMSPEDSSIYLCSVNQGRNTEAFFGQGTRLTVV.

This clonotype was counted ten times or more. V usage is TRBV18 and J usage is TRBJ1-4, with TRBD1 matching over 9 bases. CDR3 length equals 14 residues. The V gene end was trimmed by 4 bases and the J gene end by 6 bases; junction bases not matched to a gene: 3. Looked up from germline, CDR1 is KGHSH and CDR2 is LQKENI. CDR3 sequence: CASSRDRADEKLFF. The CDR3 DNA reads as TGTGCCAGCTCACGGGACAGGGCAGATGAAAAACTGTTTTTT.

In this sample, this clonotype turned up once. This chain links TRBV4-2 with TRBJ1-5; D is uncertain. Trimming removed 1 base at V and 0 bases at J, with 7 bases between. The CDR3 spans 15 residues. CDR1 LGHNA and CDR2 YNFKEQ come from the germline V gene. The CDR3 bases are TGTGCCAGCAGCCAAGCCCAGTATAGCAATCAGCCCCAGCATTTT. Protein sequence: CASSQAQYSNQPQHF.

This clonotype came up many times. The rearrangement joins TRBV12-3 or TRBV12-4 to TRBJ1-1; D is ambiguous. CDR3 length: 15 residues. Trimming took 5 bases from V and 6 from J, leaving 19 bases between them. CDR3 sequence: CASSPASPMSAEAFF. In DNA, the CDR3 is TGTGCCAGCAGTCCGGCCTCCCCTATGAGCGCTGAAGCTTTCTTT.

This clonotype was counted only a few times. The rearrangement joins TRBV19 to TRBJ2-5; weak D call: TRBD2 (5 bases). The CDR3 is 15 residues long. The germline V and J ends were trimmed by 6 bases and 4 bases, with 18 bases remaining between them. Germline V gene sequence: CDR1 LNHDA, CDR2 SQIVND (reference sequence). Written as DNA, the CDR3 is TGTGCCAGTAGCACATATCAAGCCGGAGGAGAGACCCAGTACTTC. It translates to CASSTYQAGGETQYF.

This clonotype was counted ten times or more. The V gene is TRBV28, the J gene TRBJ1-1, with D perhaps matching TRBD1 (5 bases). The germline CDR1 and CDR2 sequences are MDHEN and SYDVKM. This CDR3 contains 13 residues. V lost 3 bases, J lost 8 bases, and 13 bases lay in between. CDR3 in DNA: TGTGCCAGCAGTTTTGGGACGGGGGGGGAAGCTTTCTTT. Protein product: CASSFGTGGEAFF.

There are many counts of this clonotype. The rearrangement links TRBV28 to TRBJ1-1, with D unresolved. The CDR3 length is 11 residues. From germline, CDR1 is MDHEN and CDR2 SYDVKM. Trimming took off 5 bases at V and 11 bases at J, with 12 bases between the two ends. CDR3 residues: CASSSRAWAFF. The CDR3 DNA reads as TGTGCCAGCAGTAGTCGGGCTTGGGCTTTCTTT.

The table lists this clonotype with a few counts. The chain is built from TRBV15 and TRBJ2-2, with 8 positions matching TRBD2. The V gene's germline CDR1 is LNHNV and CDR2 YYDKDF (reference sequence). Germline trimming cut 4 bases from V and 2 bases from J; bases unmatched to any gene: 6. The CDR3 is made up of 16 amino acids. CDR3 sequence: CATSTLAGLNTGELFF. In DNA form, the CDR3 reads TGTGCCACCAGCACCCTAGCGGGCCTTAACACCGGGGAGCTGTTTTTT.